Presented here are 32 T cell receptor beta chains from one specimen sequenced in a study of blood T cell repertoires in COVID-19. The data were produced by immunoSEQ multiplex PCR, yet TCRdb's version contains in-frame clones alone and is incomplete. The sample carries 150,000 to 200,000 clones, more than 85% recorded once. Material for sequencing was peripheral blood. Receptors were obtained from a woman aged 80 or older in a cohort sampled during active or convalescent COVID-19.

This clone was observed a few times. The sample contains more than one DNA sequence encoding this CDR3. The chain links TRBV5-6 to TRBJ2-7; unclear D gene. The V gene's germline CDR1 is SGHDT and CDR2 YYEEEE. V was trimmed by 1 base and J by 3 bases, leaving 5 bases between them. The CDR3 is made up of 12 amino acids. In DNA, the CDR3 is TGTGCCAGCAGCTTGTCCAGCTACGAGCAGTACGTC. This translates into CASSLSSYEQYV.

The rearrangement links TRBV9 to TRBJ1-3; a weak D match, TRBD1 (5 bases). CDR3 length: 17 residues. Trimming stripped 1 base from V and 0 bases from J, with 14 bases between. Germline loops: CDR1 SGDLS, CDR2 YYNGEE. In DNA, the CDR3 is TGTGCCAGCAGCGTATTATGGGGCTCGAGCTCTGGAAACACCATATATTTT. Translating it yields CASSVLWGSSSGNTIYF.

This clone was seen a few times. The CDR3 bases are TGTGCCAGCAGCATAGGACTAGGCAACAATGAGCAGTTCTTC. This sequence encodes CASSIGLGNNEQFF. The rearrangement joins TRBV7-2 to TRBJ2-1; TRBD2 matches at 7 bases. CDR1 is SGHTA, CDR2 FQGNSA, per germline. V gave up 5 bases and J gave up 5 bases; unmatched junction bases: 6. There are 14 residues in the CDR3. The entire variable domain, with the rest obtained from reference TRBV7-2 and TRBJ2-1, is as follows: GAGVSQSPSNKVTEKGKDVELRCDPISGHTALYWYRQSLGQGLEFLIYFQGNSAPDKSGLPSDRFSAERTGGSVSTLTIQRTQQEDSAVYLCASSIGLGNNEQFFGPGTRLTVL.

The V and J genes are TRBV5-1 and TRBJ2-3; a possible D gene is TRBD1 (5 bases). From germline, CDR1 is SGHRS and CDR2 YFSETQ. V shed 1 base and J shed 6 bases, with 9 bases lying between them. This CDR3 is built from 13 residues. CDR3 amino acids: CASSLQGDDTQYF. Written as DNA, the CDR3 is TGCGCCAGCAGCTTGCAGGGTGACGATACGCAGTATTTT.

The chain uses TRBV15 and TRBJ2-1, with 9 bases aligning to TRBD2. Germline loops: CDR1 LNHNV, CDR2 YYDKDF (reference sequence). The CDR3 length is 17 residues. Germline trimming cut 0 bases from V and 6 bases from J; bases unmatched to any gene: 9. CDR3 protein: CATSRDWGLAGINEQFF. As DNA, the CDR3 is TGTGCCACCAGCAGAGATTGGGGCCTAGCGGGAATCAATGAGCAGTTCTTC. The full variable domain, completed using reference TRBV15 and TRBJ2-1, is DAMVIQNPRYQVTQFGKPVTLSCSQTLNHNVMYWYQQKSSQAPKLLFHYYDKDFNNEADTPDNFQSRRPNTSFCFLDIRSPGLGDTAMYLCATSRDWGLAGINEQFFGPGTRLTVL.

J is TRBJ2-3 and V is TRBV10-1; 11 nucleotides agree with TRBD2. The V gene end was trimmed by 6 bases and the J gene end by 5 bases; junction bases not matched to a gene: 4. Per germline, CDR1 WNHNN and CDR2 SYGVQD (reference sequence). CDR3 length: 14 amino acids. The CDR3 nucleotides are TGCGCCAGCAGCCTAGCGGGAGGACAAGATACGCAGTATTTT. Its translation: CASSLAGGQDTQYF.

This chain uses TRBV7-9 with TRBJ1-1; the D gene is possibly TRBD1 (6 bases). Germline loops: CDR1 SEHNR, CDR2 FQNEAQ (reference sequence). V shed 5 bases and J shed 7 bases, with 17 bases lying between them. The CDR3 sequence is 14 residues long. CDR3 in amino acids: CASSRSGDRIEAFF. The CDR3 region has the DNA TGTGCCAGCAGCCGCTCAGGGGATAGGATTGAAGCTTTCTTT.

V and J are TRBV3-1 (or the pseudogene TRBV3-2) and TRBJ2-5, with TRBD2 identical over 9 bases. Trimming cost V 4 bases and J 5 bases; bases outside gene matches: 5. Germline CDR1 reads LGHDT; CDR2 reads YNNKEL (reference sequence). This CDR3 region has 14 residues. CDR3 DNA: TGTGCCAGCAGCCCCGGGACTAGCAGTGAGACCCAGTACTTC. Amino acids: CASSPGTSSETQYF.

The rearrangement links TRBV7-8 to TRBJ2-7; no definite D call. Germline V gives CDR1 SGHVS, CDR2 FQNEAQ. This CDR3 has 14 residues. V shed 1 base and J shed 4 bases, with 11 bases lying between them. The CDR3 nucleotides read TGTGCCAGCAGCTTAGGGCGGAAAGGATACGAGCAGTACTTC. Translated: CASSLGRKGYEQYF.

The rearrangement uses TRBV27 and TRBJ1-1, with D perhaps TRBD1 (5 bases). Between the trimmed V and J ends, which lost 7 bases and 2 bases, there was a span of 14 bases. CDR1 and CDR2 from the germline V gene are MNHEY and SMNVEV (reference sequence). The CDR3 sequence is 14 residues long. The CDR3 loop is CASTLGGGNTEAFF. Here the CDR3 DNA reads TGTGCCAGCACCCTGGGGGGAGGCAACACTGAAGCTTTCTTT.

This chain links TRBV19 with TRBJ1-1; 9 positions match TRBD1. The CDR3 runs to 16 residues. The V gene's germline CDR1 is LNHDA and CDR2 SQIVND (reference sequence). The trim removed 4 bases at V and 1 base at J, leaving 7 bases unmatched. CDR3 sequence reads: CASSTSQGARNTEAFF. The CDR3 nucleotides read TGTGCCAGTAGTACATCACAGGGGGCGAGGAACACTGAAGCTTTCTTT. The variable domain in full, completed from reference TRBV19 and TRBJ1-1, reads DGGITQSPKYLFRKEGQNVTLSCEQNLNHDAMYWYRQDPGQGLRLIYYSQIVNDFQKGDIAEGYSVSREKKESFPLTVTSAQKNPTAFYLCASSTSQGARNTEAFFGQGTRLTVV.

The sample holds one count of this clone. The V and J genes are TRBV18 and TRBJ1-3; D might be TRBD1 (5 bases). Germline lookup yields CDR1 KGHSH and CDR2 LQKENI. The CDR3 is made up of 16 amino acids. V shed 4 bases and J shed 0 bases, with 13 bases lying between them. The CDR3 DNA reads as TGTGCCAGCTCACTCCTGGACACGGACTCTGGAAACACCATATATTTT. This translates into CASSLLDTDSGNTIYF.

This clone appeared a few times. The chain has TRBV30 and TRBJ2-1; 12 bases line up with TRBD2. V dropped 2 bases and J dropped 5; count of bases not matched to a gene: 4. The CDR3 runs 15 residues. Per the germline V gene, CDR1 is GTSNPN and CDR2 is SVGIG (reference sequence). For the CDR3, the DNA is TGTGCCTGGAGTTTTACTAGCGGGGGGAACAATGAGCAGTTCTTC. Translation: CAWSFTSGGNNEQFF.

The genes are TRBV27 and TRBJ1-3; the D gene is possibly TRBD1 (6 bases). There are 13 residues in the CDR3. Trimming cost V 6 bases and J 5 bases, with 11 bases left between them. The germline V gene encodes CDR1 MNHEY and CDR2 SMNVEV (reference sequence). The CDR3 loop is CASSRTDRNTIYF. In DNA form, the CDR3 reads TGTGCCAGCAGCCGGACAGACAGAAACACCATATATTTT.

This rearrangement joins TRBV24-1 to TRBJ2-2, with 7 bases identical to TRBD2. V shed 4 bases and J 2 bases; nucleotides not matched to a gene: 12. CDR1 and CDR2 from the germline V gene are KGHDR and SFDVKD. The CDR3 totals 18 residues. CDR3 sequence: CATSDPPFERENTGELFF. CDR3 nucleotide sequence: TGTGCCACCAGTGACCCGCCCTTCGAGCGGGAAAACACCGGGGAGCTGTTTTTT.

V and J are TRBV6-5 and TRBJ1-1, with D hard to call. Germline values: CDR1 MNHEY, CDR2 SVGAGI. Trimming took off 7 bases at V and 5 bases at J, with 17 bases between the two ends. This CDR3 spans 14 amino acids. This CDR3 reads CASIYKAGQTEAFF. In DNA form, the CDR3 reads TGTGCCAGCATCTACAAGGCAGGCCAAACTGAAGCTTTCTTT.

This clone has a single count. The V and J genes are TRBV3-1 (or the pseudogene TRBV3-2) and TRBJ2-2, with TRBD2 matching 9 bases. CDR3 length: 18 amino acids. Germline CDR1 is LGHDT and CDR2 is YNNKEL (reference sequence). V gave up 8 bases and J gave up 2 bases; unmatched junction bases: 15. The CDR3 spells CASRRAYSGGPNTGELFF. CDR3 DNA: TGTGCCAGCCGCCGGGCCTATAGCGGGGGCCCTAACACCGGGGAGCTGTTTTTT.

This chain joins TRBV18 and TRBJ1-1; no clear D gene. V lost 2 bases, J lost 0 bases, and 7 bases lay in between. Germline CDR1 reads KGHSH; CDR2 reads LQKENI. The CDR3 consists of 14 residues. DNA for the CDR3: TGTGCCAGCTCACCAATGCCGGTGAACACTGAAGCTTTCTTT. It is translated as CASSPMPVNTEAFF.

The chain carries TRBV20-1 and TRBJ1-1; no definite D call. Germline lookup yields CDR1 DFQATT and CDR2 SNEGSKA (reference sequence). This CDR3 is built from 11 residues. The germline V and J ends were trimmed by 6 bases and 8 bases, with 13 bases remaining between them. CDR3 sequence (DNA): TGCAGTGCCCTGCTGTCGGGGGAAGCTTTCTTT. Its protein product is CSALLSGEAFF.

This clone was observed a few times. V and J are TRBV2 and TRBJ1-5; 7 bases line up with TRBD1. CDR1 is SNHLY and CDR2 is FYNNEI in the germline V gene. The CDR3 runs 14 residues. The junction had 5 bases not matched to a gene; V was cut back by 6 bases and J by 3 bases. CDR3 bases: TGTGCCAGCAGCCCAGACAGGGACAATCAGCCCCAGCATTTT. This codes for CASSPDRDNQPQHF.

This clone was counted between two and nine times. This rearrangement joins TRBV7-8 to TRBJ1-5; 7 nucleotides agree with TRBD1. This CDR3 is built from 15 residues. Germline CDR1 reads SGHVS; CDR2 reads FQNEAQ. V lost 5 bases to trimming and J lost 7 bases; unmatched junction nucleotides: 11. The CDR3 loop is CASSADRVFRQPQHF. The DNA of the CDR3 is TGTGCCAGCAGCGCAGACAGGGTTTTCAGGCAGCCCCAGCATTTT.

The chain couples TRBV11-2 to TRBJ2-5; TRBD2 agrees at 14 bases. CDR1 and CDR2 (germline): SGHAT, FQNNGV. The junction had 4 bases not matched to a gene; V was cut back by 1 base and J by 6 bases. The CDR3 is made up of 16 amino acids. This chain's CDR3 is CASSLVGTSGSQTQYF. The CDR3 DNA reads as TGTGCCAGCAGCTTAGTTGGGACTAGCGGGAGTCAGACCCAGTACTTC.

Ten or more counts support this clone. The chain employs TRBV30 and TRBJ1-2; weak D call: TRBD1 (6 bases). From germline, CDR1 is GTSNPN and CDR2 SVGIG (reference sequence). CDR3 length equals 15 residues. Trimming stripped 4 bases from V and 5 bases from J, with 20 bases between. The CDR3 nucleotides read TGTGCCTGGACCCTCTCCGGGACACCCCGTTATGGCTACACCTTC. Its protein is CAWTLSGTPRYGYTF.

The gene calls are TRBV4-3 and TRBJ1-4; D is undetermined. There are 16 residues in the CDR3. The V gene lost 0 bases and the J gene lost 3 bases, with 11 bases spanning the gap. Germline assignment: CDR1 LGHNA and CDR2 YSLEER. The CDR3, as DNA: TGCGCCAGCAGCCAAGATTTGCGGTACTCTAATGAAAAACTGTTTTTT. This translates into CASSQDLRYSNEKLFF.

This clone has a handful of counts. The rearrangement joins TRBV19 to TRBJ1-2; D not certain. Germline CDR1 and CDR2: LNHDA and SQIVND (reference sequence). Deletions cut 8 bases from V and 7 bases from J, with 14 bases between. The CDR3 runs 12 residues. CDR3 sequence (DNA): TGTGCCAGTGGCCAGGAATTGTTTGGCTACACCTTC. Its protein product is CASGQELFGYTF.

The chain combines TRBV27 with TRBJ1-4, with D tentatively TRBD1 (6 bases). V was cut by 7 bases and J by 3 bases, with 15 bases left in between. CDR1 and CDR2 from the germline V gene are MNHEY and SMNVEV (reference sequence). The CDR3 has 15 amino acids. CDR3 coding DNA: TGTGCCAGCAAAGCCTTCGACAGGCCTAATGAAAAACTGTTTTTT. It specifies CASKAFDRPNEKLFF.

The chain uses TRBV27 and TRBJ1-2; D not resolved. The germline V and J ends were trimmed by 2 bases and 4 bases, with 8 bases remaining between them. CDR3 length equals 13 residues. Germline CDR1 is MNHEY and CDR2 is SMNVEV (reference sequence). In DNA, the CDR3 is TGTGCCAGCAGTTTACGGGTCGGCTATGGCTACACCTTC. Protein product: CASSLRVGYGYTF.

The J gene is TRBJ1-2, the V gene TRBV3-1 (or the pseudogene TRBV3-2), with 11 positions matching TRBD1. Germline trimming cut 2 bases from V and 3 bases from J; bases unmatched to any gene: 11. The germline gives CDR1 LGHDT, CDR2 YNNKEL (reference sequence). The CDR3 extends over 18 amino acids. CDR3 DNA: TGTGCCAGCAGCCAAAGGGCATCGGACAGGGGGCTCGACTATGGCTACACCTTC. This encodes CASSQRASDRGLDYGYTF.

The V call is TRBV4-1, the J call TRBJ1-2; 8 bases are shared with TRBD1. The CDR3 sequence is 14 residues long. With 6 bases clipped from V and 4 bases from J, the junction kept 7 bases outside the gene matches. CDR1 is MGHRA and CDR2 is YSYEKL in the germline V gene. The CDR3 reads CASRAAGGGYGYTF. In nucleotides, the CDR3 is TGCGCCAGCAGGGCCGCAGGGGGCGGCTATGGCTACACCTTC.

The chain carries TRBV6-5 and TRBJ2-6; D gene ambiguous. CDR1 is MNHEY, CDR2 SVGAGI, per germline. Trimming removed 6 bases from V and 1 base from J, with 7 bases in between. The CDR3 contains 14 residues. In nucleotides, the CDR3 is TGTGCCAGCAGGTTGGCTTCTGGGGCCAACGTCCTGACTTTC. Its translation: CASRLASGANVLTF.

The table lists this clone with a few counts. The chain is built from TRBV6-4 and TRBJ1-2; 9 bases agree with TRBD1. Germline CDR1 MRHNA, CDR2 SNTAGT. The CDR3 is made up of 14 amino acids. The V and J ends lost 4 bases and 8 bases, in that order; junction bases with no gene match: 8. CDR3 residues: CASSAYQDRGGYTF. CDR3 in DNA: TGTGCCAGCAGTGCGTACCAGGACAGGGGAGGCTACACCTTC.

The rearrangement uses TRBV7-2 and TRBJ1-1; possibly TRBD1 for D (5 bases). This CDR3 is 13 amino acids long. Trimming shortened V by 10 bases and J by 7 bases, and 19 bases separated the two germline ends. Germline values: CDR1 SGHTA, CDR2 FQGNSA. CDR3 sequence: CATTHRTTVEAFF. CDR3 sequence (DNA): TGTGCCACCACCCACAGGACTACAGTTGAAGCTTTCTTT.